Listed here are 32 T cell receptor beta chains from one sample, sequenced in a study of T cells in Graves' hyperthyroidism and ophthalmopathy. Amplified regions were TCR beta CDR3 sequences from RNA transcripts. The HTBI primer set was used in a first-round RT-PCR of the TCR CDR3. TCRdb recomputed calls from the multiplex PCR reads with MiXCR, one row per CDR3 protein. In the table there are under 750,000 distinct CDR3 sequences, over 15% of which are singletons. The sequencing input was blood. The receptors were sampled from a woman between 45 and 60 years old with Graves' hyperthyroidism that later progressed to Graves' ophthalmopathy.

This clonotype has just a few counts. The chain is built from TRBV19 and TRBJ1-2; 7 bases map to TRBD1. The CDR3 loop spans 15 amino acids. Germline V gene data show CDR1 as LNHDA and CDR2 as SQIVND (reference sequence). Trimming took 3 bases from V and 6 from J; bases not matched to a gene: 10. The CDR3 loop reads CASSIGRGTPHGYTF. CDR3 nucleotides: TGTGCCAGTAGTATTGGCAGGGGGACTCCCCATGGCTACACCTTC.

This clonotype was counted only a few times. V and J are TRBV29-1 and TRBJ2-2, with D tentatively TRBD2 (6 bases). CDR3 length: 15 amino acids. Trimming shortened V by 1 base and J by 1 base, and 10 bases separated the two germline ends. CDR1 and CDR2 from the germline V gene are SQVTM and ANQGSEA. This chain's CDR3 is CSVEGRGLNTGELFF. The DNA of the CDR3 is TGCAGCGTTGAAGGACGGGGGTTGAACACCGGGGAGCTGTTTTTT.

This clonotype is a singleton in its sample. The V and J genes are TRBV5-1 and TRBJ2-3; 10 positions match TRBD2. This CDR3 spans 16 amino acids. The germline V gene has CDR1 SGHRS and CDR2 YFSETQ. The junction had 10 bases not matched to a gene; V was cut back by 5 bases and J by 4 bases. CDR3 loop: CASRIIPSGGADTQYF. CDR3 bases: TGCGCCAGCAGGATAATCCCTAGCGGGGGAGCAGATACGCAGTATTTT.

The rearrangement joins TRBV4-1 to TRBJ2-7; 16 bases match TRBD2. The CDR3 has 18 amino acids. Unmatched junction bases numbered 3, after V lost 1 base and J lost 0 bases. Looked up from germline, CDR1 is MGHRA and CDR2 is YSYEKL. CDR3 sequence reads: CASSQGGTSGGASYEQYF. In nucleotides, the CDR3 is TGCGCCAGCAGCCAAGGTGGGACTAGCGGGGGGGCCTCCTACGAGCAGTACTTC.

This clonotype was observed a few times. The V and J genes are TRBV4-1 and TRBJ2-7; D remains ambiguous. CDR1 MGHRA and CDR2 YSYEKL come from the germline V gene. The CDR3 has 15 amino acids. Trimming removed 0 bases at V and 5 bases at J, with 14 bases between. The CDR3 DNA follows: TGCGCCAGCAGCCAAGATTCGAAGGTTGCTAACGAGCAGTACTTC. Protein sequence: CASSQDSKVANEQYF.

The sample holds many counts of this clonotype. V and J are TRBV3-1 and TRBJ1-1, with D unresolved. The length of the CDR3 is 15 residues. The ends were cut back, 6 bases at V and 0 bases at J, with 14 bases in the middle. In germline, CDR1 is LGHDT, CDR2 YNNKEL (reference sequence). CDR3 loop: CASSPAPGMNTEAFF. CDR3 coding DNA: TGTGCCAGCAGTCCGGCTCCGGGGATGAACACTGAAGCTTTCTTT.

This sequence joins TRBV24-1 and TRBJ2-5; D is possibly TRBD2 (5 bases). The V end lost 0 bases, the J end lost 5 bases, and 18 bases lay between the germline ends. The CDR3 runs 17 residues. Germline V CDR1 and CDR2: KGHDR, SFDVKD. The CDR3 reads CATSDLQLAGGGETQYF. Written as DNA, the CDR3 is TGTGCCACCAGTGATTTGCAGCTGGCGGGTGGCGGGGAGACCCAGTACTTC.

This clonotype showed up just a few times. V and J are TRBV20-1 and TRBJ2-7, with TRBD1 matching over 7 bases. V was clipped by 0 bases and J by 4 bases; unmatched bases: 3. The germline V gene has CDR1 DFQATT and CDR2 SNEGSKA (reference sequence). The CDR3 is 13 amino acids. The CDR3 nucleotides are TGCAGTGCTAGAGACAGGGGGAATTACGAGCAGTACTTC. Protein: CSARDRGNYEQYF.

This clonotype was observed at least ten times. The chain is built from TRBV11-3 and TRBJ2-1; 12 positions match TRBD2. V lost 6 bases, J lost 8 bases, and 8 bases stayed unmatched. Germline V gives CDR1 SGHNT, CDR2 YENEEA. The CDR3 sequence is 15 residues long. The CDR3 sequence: CASSRLAGGPDEQFF. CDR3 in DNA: TGTGCCAGCAGTCGGCTAGCGGGGGGGCCCGATGAGCAGTTCTTC.

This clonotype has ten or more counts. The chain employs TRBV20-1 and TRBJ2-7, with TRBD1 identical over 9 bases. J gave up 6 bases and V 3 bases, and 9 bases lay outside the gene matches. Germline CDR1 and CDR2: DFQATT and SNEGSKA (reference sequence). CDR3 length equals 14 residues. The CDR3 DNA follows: TGCAGTGCTAGGCCCGGGACAGGGCATGGCGAGCAGTACTTC. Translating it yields CSARPGTGHGEQYF.

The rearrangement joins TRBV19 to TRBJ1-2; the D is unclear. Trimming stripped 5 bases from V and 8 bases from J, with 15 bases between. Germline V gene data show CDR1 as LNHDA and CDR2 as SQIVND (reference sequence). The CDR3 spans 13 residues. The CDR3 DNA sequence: TGTGCCAGTAGTCCTGCGGGCCGCTCGGGCTACACCTTC. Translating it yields CASSPAGRSGYTF.

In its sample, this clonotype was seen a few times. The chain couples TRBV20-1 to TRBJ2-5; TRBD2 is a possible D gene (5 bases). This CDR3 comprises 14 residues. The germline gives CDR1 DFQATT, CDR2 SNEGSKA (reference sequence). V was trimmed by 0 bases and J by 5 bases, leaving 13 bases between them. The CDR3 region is CSARDSRPGETQYF. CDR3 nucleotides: TGCAGTGCTAGAGACAGCCGACCGGGGGAGACCCAGTACTTC.

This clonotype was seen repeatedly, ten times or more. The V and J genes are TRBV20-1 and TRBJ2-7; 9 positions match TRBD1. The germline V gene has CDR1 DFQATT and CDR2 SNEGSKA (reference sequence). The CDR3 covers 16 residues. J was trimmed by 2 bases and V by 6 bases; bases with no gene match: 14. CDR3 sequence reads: CSARIADRGITYEQYF. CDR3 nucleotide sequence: TGCAGTGCGAGAATCGCTGACAGGGGGATAACCTACGAGCAGTACTTC.

CDR3 protein: CASSYPFRVTEAFF. The CDR3 DNA follows: TGTGCCAGCAGTTACCCTTTCAGGGTCACTGAAGCTTTCTTT. This rearrangement joins TRBV6-2 or TRBV6-3 to TRBJ1-1; D is perhaps TRBD1 (5 bases). V dropped 2 bases and J dropped 4 bases, with 11 bases sitting between them. The V gene's germline CDR1 is MNHEY and CDR2 SVGEGT. This CDR3 is built from 14 residues.

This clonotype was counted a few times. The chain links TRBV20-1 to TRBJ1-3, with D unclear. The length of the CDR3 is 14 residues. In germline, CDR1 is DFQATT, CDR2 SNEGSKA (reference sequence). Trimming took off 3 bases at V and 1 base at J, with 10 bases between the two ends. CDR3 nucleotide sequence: TGCAGTGCTAGTGGGTTGGGTTCTGGAAACACCATATATTTT. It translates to CSASGLGSGNTIYF.

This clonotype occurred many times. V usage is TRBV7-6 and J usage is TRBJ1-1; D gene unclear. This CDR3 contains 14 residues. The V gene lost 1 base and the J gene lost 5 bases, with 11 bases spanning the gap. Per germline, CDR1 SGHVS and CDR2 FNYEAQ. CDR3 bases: TGTGCCAGCAGCTTAGACGACGGACGAACTGAAGCTTTCTTT. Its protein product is CASSLDDGRTEAFF.

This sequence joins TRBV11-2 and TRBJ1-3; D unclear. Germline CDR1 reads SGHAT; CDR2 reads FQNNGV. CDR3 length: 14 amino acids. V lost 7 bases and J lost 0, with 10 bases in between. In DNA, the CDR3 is TGTGCCAGCACCCAACAACACTCTGGAAACACCATATATTTT. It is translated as CASTQQHSGNTIYF.

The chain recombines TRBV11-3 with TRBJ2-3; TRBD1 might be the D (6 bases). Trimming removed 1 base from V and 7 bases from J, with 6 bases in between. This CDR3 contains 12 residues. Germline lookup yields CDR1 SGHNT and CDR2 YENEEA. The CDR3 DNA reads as TGTGCCAGCAGCTTAGGGGGGCATACGCAGTATTTT. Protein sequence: CASSLGGHTQYF.

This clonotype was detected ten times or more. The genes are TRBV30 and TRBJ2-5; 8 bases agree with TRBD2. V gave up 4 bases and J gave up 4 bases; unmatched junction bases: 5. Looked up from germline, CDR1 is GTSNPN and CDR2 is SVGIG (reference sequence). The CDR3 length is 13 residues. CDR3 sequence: CAWTAGGGETQYF. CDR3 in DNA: TGTGCCTGGACTGCCGGGGGGGGAGAGACCCAGTACTTC.

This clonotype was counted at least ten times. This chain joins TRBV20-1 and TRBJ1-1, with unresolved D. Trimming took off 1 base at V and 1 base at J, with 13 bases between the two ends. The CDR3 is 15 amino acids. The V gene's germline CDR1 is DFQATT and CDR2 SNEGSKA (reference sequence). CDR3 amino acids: CSARVVETTNTEAFF. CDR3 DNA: TGCAGTGCTAGAGTAGTTGAGACAACGAACACTGAAGCTTTCTTT.

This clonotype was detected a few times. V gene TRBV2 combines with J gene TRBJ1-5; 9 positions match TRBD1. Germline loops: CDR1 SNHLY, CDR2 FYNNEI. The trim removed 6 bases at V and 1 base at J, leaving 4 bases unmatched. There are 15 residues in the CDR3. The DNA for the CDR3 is TGTGCCAGCAGAAGGACAGGGGCCAGCAATCAGCCCCAGCATTTT. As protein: CASRRTGASNQPQHF.

CDR3 in DNA: TGTGCCACCAGCATTGGGCAGATTGAAGCTTTCTTT. It encodes CATSIGQIEAFF. This chain joins TRBV15 and TRBJ1-1; D is undetermined. The V end lost 4 bases, the J end lost 7 bases, and 10 bases lay between the germline ends. From germline, CDR1 is LNHNV and CDR2 YYDKDF (reference sequence). The CDR3 totals 12 residues. The full variable domain, completed using reference TRBV15 and TRBJ1-1, is DAMVIQNPRYQVTQFGKPVTLSCSQTLNHNVMYWYQQKSSQAPKLLFHYYDKDFNNEADTPDNFQSRRPNTSFCFLDIRSPGLGDTAMYLCATSIGQIEAFFGQGTRLTVV.

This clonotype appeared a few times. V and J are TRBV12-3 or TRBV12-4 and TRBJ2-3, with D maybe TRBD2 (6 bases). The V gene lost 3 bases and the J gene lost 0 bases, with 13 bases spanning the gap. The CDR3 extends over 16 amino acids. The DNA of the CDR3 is TGTGCCAGCAGTTTCCACGCGGGAACTAGCACAGATACGCAGTATTTT. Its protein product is CASSFHAGTSTDTQYF.

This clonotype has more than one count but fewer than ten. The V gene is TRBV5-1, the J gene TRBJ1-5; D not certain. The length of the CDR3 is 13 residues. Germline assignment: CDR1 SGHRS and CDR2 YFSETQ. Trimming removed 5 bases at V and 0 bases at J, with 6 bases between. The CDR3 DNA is TGCGCCAGCAGGCAAGATAGCAATCAGCCCCAGCATTTT. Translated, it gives CASRQDSNQPQHF.

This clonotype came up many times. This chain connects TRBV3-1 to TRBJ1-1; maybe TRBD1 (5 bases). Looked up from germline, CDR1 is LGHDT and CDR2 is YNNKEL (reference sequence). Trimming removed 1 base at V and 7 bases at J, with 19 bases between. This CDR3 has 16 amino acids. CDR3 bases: TGTGCCAGCAGCCAAGTTGCGTCACAGGAGATGGGTGAAGCTTTCTTT. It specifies CASSQVASQEMGEAFF.

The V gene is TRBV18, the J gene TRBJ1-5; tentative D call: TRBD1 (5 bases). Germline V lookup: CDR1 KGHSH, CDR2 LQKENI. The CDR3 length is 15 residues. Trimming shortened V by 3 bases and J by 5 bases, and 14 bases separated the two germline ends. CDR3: CASSPVHGAHQPQHF. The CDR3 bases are TGTGCCAGCTCACCCGTACACGGGGCCCATCAGCCCCAGCATTTT.

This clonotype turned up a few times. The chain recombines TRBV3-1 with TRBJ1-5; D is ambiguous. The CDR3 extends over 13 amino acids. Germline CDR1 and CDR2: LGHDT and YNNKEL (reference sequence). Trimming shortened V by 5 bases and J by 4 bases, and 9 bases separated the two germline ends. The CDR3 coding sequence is TGTGCCAGCAGCGAACAGAGAAATCAGCCCCAGCATTTT. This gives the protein CASSEQRNQPQHF.

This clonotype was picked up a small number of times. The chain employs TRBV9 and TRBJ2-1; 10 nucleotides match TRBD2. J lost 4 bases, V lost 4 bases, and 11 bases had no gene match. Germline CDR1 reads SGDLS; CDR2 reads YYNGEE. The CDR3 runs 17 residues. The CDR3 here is CASSRRAAGGMYNEQFF. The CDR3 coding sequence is TGTGCCAGCAGCCGACGGGCAGCGGGGGGGATGTACAATGAGCAGTTCTTC.

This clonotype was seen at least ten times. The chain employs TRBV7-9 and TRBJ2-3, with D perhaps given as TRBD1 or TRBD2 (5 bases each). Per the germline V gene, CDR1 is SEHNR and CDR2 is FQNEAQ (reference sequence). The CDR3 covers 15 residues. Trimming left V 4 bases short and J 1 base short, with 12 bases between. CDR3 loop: CASSWDGRGTDTQYF. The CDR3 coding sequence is TGTGCCAGCAGCTGGGACGGTCGGGGCACAGATACGCAGTATTTT.

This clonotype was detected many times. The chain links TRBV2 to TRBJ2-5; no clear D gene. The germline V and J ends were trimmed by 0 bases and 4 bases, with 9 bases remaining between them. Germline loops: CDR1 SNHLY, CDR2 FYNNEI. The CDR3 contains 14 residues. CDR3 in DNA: TGTGCCAGCAGTGAAGCCAGTCGTTTAGAGACCCAGTACTTC. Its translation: CASSEASRLETQYF.

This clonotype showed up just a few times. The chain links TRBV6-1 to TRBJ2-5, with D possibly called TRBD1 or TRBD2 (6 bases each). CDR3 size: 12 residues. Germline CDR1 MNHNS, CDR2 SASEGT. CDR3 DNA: TGTGCAGCTCGGAGGGGGAGCGAGACCCAGTACTTC. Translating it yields CAARRGSETQYF.

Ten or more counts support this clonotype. The CDR3 loop is CASSPLRQEETQYF. Here the CDR3 DNA reads TGTGCCAGCTCACCTCTACGACAGGAAGAGACCCAGTACTTC. The chain has TRBV18 and TRBJ2-5; D may be TRBD1 (6 bases). Germline V gene data show CDR1 as KGHSH and CDR2 as LQKENI. The CDR3 loop spans 14 amino acids. Trimming removed 3 bases from V and 3 bases from J, with 11 bases in between.